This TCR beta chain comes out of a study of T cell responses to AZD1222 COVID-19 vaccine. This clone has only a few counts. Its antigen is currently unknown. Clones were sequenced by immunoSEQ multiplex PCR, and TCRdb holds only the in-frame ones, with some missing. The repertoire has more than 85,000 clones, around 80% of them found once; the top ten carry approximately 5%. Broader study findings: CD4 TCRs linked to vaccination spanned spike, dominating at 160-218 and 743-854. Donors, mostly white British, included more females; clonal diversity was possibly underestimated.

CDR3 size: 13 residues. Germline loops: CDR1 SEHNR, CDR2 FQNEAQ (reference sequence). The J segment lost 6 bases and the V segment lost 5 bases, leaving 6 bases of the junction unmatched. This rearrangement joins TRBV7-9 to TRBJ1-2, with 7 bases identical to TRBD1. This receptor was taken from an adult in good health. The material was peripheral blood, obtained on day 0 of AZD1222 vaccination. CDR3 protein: CASSLGGGNGYTF. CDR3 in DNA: TGTGCCAGCAGCCTGGGAGGGGGCAATGGCTACACCTTC.